These T cell receptor beta chains were read from a single sample in a study of graft-versus-host responses after intestinal transplantation. Method: immunoSEQ multiplex PCR; TCRdb's copy keeps in-frame clones and lacks some. The sample shows about 12,000 clones, roughly 90% of them seen only once. Sequenced here: PBMCs, sampled 105 days after intestinal transplantation. The receptors stem from a human patient who received an intestinal transplant, so some T cells may come from the graft donor. Each CDR3 is given with its conserved first and last residue. The D gene is left open where the match is weak. Only some rows state a clone size, as once, few, many or a class for expanded clones.

J	V	size	D	DNA	CDR3
TRBJ1-1	TRBV11-2	NA	NA	TGTGCCAGCAGCTTAATGGCAGGGCCGAACACTGAAGCTTTCTTT	CASSLMAGPNTEAFF
TRBJ2-7	TRBV6-5	NA	TRBD1	TGTGCCAGCAGTGCCGGGACAGGGGGTTTCTACGAGCAGTACTTC	CASSAGTGGFYEQYF
TRBJ1-1	TRBV28	NA	NA	TGTGCCAGCAGTTTGACGAGAGGGGACTCTCGGAACACTGAAGCTTTCTTT	CASSLTRGDSRNTEAFF
TRBJ1-5	TRBV12-5	NA	TRBD1	TGTGCTAGTGCTTTGCGGTGGACAGGGGTTAATCAGCCCCAGCATTTT	CASALRWTGVNQPQHF
TRBJ1-1	TRBV5-1	NA	TRBD1	TGCGCCAGCAGCTTAACAGGGGGAGATACTGAAGCTTTCTTT	CASSLTGGDTEAFF
TRBJ1-5	TRBV21-1	NA	NA	TGTGCCAGCAGGAGGCGTATGCTACATTGGCATCATCAGCCCCAGCATTTT	CASRRRMLHWHHQPQHF
TRBJ1-1	TRBV6-6	NA	NA	TGTGCCAGCAGTTTAGGAGACACTGAAGCTTTCTTT	CASSLGDTEAFF
TRBJ2-5	TRBV7-9	NA	NA	TGTGCCAGCAGCTTAGAGCTGGAGCGGGAGACCCAGTACTTC	CASSLELERETQYF
TRBJ1-5	TRBV9	NA	NA	TGTGCCAGCAGCGTAGGGCAGGGGTTAAGTCAGCCCCAGCATTTT	CASSVGQGLSQPQHF
TRBJ1-1	TRBV10-3	NA	NA	TGTGCCCTCAGTGGGGGGGGGATGAACACTGAAGCTTTCTTT	CALSGGGMNTEAFF
TRBJ2-3	TRBV5-1	NA	NA	TGCGCCAGCAGCTTTAACTGGAGGGGCACAGATACGCAGTATTTT	CASSFNWRGTDTQYF
TRBJ2-7	TRBV5-6	NA	NA	TGTGCCAGCAGCCTAGGTTTTGGGGTGGGCGAGCAGTACTTC	CASSLGFGVGEQYF
TRBJ2-5	TRBV9	NA	TRBD1	TGTGCCAGCAGCGCTGTGTGGGGACAGGGCCAAGAGACCCAGTACTTC	CASSAVWGQGQETQYF
TRBJ2-1	TRBV6-5	NA	NA	TGTGCCAGCAGTTACGGCGGCTACAATGAGCAGTTCTTC	CASSYGGYNEQFF
TRBJ2-1	TRBV2	once	NA	TGTGCCAGCAGTAGCCCCCTCGCTCCCTACAATGAGCAGTTCTTC	CASSSPLAPYNEQFF
TRBJ2-6	TRBV28	NA	TRBD2	TGTGCCAGCAGTTCCCTACTAGCGGACCTCTCTGGGGCCAACGTCCTGACTTTC	CASSSLLADLSGANVLTF
TRBJ2-5	TRBV11-2	NA	TRBD2	TGTGCCAGCAGTTCCCATCCTAGCGGGGGGCGAGAGACCCAGTACTTC	CASSSHPSGGRETQYF
TRBJ1-5	TRBV15	NA	NA	TGTGCCACCAGCAGACATGGGACGGATCAGCCCCAGCATTTT	CATSRHGTDQPQHF
TRBJ2-7	TRBV19	NA	NA	TGTGCCAGTAGTATAGTATCTGGGACACGAAACTCTGAGCAGTACTTC	CASSIVSGTRNSEQYF
TRBJ2-1	TRBV4-2	NA	NA	TGTGCCAGCAGCCAAGGTTATCTACCGCCCGACAATGAGCAGTTCTTC	CASSQGYLPPDNEQFF
TRBJ2-7	TRBV7-9	NA	TRBD1	TGTGCCAGCAGCTTAAACGGACAGGGGCTTAGCTACGAGCAGTACTTC	CASSLNGQGLSYEQYF
TRBJ2-3	TRBV9	NA	TRBD1	TGTGCCAGCAGCGAGGGGGCCAGGCAGGGGGATACGCAGTATTTT	CASSEGARQGDTQYF
TRBJ1-2	TRBV5-1	NA	TRBD1	TGCGCCAGCAGCTTGGAGGGGACAGTATCGGGCTACACCTTC	CASSLEGTVSGYTF
TRBJ2-3	TRBV7-3	NA	NA	TGTGCCAGCAGCCTTTGGGGGACAGATACGCAGTATTTT	CASSLWGTDTQYF
TRBJ2-7	TRBV6-6	NA	TRBD2	TGTGCCAGCAGAGTTCCCGGGACTAGCGGAAAATACGAGCAGTACTTC	CASRVPGTSGKYEQYF
TRBJ2-7	TRBV30	NA	NA	TGTGCCTGGAGCCAGGGGTCCACCCCCTACGAGCAGTACTTC	CAWSQGSTPYEQYF
TRBJ2-1	TRBV6-1	NA	NA	TGTGCCAGCAGTGAAGAGATCCATGAGCAGTTCTTC	CASSEEIHEQFF
TRBJ2-1	TRBV6-4	NA	TRBD2	TGTGCCAGCAGTGACGGGACTAGCGGCTACAATGAGCAGTTCTTC	CASSDGTSGYNEQFF
TRBJ1-1	TRBV7-6	NA	TRBD1	TGTGCCAGACAGGGGGCGTGGAACACTGAAGCTTTCTTT	CARQGAWNTEAFF
TRBJ2-7	TRBV7-2	NA	TRBD2	TGTGCCAGCAGCTTAGTCAGCCACACTAGCGGCTACGAGCAGTACTTC	CASSLVSHTSGYEQYF
TRBJ2-7	TRBV21-1	NA	NA	TGTGCCAGCAGCAAACCCGACAGTACCTACGAGCAGTACTTC	CASSKPDSTYEQYF
TRBJ2-7	TRBV7-9	NA	NA	TGTGCCAGCAGCTTGATAGGTGGGGGTAGCTACGAGCAGTACTTC	CASSLIGGGSYEQYF
TRBJ2-5	TRBV4-1	NA	TRBD2	TGCGCCAGCAGCCAAGATCCCGCGGGGAGCGGGAGGGCTAAAGAGACCCAGTACTTC	CASSQDPAGSGRAKETQYF
TRBJ2-2	TRBV12-5	NA	NA	TGTGCTAGTGGACGGGACGACCATCCCGGGGAGCTGTTTTTT	CASGRDDHPGELFF
TRBJ2-5	TRBV7-9	NA	NA	TGTGCCAGCAGCTTAAGGTCTCTTCGACGGATCCAAGAGACCCAGTACTTC	CASSLRSLRRIQETQYF
TRBJ2-3	TRBV27	NA	TRBD2	TGTGCCAGCAGTTTACTGCGGGGGGGCCCGGGAGTAGATACGCAGTATTTT	CASSLLRGGPGVDTQYF
TRBJ2-7	TRBV29-1	once	TRBD2	TGCAGCGTTGCAGGAGCGGGAGACAGCTCCTACGAGCAGTACTTC	CSVAGAGDSSYEQYF
TRBJ2-3	TRBV27	once	NA	TGTGCCAGCAGTTTATTCCGACCGCGCGGAGTAGATACGCAGTATTTT	CASSLFRPRGVDTQYF
TRBJ1-1	TRBV7-9	NA	NA	TGTGCCAGCAGCCCCGGGACTTTGAACACTGAAGCTTTCTTT	CASSPGTLNTEAFF
TRBJ2-1	TRBV6-5	NA	TRBD2	TGTGCCAGCAGTTACGGCCTAGCGGGAGGGTCCGTGGTCTTC	CASSYGLAGGSVVF
TRBJ2-7	TRBV28	few	NA	TGTGCCAGCAGCTACAGCTGGGGGTCCTCCTACGAGCAGTACTTC	CASSYSWGSSYEQYF
TRBJ2-7	TRBV19	NA	NA	TGTGCCAGTAGCGGTCGGGACGGCACCTACGAGCGGTACTTC	CASSGRDGTYERYF
TRBJ2-7	TRBV14	NA	NA	TGTGCCAGCAGGCCCCAGGGGCCCTACGAGCAGTACTTC	CASRPQGPYEQYF
TRBJ2-3	TRBV7-9	NA	TRBD2	TGTGCCAGCAGCCAGACTAGCGGGAGGGCCCTCGGCACAGATACGCAGTATTTT	CASSQTSGRALGTDTQYF
TRBJ1-5	TRBV27	NA	NA	TGTGCCAGCAGTTTATCGATCGGAGGGGGCAATCAGCCCCAGCATTTT	CASSLSIGGGNQPQHF
TRBJ2-1	TRBV4-1	NA	TRBD2	TGCGCCAGCAGCCCGGGACTACTACAAAAACGGGGGCAGTTCTTC	CASSPGLLQKRGQFF
TRBJ2-5	TRBV5-1	once	NA	TGCGCCAGCTCTTCCGGGGGCGACCAAGAGACCCAGTACTTC	CASSSGGDQETQYF
TRBJ2-7	TRBV5-4	once	TRBD2	TGTGCCAGCAGCCCCGAGGGGACTAGCGAGCACTACGAGCAGTACTTC	CASSPEGTSEHYEQYF
TRBJ2-5	TRBV29-1	NA	NA	TGCAGCGGAGGGGGGGGCCTGGAGACCCAGTACTTC	CSGGGGLETQYF
TRBJ1-4	TRBV5-4	NA	NA	TGTGCCAGCAGCTCGGGCAACCTCGGTGCAACTAATGAAAAACTGTTTTTT	CASSSGNLGATNEKLFF
TRBJ2-2	TRBV4-1	NA	TRBD2	TGCGCCAGCAGCCAACTAGCGGGGGTATCAGGGGAGCTGTTTTTT	CASSQLAGVSGELFF
TRBJ2-5	TRBV28	NA	TRBD2	TGTGCCAGCAGTCAAAGACTAGCGGGAGACGAGACCCAGTACTTC	CASSQRLAGDETQYF